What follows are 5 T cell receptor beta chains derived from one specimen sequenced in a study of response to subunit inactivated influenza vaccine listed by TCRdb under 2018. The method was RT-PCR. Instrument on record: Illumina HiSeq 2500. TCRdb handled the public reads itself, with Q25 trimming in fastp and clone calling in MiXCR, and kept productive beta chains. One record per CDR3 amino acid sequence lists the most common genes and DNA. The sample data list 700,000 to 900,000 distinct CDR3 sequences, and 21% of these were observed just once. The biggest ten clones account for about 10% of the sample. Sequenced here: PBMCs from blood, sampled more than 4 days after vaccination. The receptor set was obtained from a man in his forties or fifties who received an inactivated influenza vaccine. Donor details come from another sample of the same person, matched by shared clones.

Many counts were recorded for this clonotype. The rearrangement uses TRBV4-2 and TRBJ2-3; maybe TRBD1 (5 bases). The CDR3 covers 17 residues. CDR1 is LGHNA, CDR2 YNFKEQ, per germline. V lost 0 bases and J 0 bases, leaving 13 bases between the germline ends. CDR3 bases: TGTGCCAGCAGCCAAGATTGGGGCCTGGCAAGCACAGATACGCAGTATTTT. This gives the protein CASSQDWGLASTDTQYF.

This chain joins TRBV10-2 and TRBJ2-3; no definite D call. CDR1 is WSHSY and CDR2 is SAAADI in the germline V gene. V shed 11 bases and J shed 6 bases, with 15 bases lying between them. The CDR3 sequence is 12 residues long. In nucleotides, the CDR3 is TGCGCCCCCAACTGGAGCTTTGATACGCAGTATTTT. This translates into CAPNWSFDTQYF.

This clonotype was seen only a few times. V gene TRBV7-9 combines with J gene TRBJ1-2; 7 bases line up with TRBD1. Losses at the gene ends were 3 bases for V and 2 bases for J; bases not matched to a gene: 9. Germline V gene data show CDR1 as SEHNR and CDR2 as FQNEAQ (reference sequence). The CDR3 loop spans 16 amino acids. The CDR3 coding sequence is TGTGCCAGCAGCTTGGACTTATTACAGGGGAACTATGGCTACACCTTC. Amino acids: CASSLDLLQGNYGYTF.

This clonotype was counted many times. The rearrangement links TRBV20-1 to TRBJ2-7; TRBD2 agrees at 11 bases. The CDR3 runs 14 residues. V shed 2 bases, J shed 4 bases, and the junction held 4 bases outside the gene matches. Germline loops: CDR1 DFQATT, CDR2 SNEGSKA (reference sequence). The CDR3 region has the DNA TGCAGTGCTAGAATAGCGGGAGGGCCTTACGAGCAGTACTTC. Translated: CSARIAGGPYEQYF.

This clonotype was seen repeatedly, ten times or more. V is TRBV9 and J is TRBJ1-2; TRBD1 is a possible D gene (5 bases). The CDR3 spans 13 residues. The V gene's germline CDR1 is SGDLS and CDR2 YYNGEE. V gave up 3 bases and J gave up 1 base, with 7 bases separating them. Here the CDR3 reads CASSEGDNYGYTF. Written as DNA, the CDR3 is TGTGCCAGCAGCGAAGGGGATAACTATGGCTACACCTTC.